This passage covers 8 T cell receptor beta chains from one sample sequenced in a study of neurological immune-mediated disorders (dated by TCRdb to the late 2010s). The library was generated by 5' RACE. Reads for this sample came from an Illumina HiSeq 2500. Using fastp trimming at Q25 and MiXCR clonotype assembly, TCRdb reanalyzed the public sequencing data and kept in-frame beta chains. CDR3 protein duplicates are merged, each entry listing the most common genes and DNA. The sample table lists 35,000 or so distinct CDR3 sequences, 13% to 15% of them with a count of one. The ten largest account for roughly a quarter of the sample. Material: PBMCs. The receptors derive from a woman aged 45-60 years with HTLV-1-associated myelopathy (HAM/TSP).

Note on this clonotype: One end of the junction is discordant with germline, which a read error may explain. The rearrangement links TRBV7-9 to TRBJ2-7; possibly TRBD1 or TRBD2 for D (5 bases each). The CDR3 consists of 13 residues. From germline, CDR1 is SEHNR and CDR2 FQNEAQ (reference sequence). This chain's CDR3 is CANSHGTSYEQYF. CDR3 DNA sequence: TGTGCCAACAGCCACGGGACCTCCTACGAGCAGTACTTC. Based on the CDR3 plus reference TRBV7-9 and TRBJ2-7, the full variable domain is DTGVSQNPRHKITKRGQNVTFRCDPISEHNRLYWYRQTLGQGPEFLTYFQNEAQLEKSRLLSDRFSAERPKGSFSTLEIQRTEQGDSAMYLCANSHGTSYEQYFGPGTRLTVT.

This clonotype was observed many times. This chain connects TRBV5-1 to TRBJ1-1; 7 bases are shared with TRBD1. The CDR3 length is 15 residues. The V gene's germline CDR1 is SGHRS and CDR2 YFSETQ. With V trimmed by 0 bases and J by 7 bases, 9 bases remained unmatched. CDR3 in amino acids: CASSLGGQESFEAFF. In DNA, the CDR3 is TGCGCCAGCAGCTTGGGAGGACAGGAGAGTTTTGAAGCTTTCTTT.

This clonotype appeared a few times. The genes are TRBV19 and TRBJ2-7; TRBD1 matches at 7 bases. V lost 7 bases to trimming and J lost 2 bases; unmatched junction nucleotides: 8. Germline V gene sequence: CDR1 LNHDA, CDR2 SQIVND (reference sequence). The CDR3 totals 14 residues. CDR3 sequence: CASNPGGITYEQYF. The CDR3, as DNA: TGTGCCAGTAATCCAGGGGGAATAACCTACGAGCAGTACTTC. The entire variable domain, with the rest obtained from reference TRBV19 and TRBJ2-7, is as follows: DGGITQSPKYLFRKEGQNVTLSCEQNLNHDAMYWYRQDPGQGLRLIYYSQIVNDFQKGDIAEGYSVSREKKESFPLTVTSAQKNPTAFYLCASNPGGITYEQYFGPGTRLTVT.

This clonotype was seen ten or more times. The chain couples TRBV27 to TRBJ2-2, with D possibly being TRBD1 or TRBD2 (7 bases each). Trimming removed 4 bases at V and 6 bases at J, with 18 bases between. This CDR3 has 16 residues. Germline V CDR1 and CDR2: MNHEY, SMNVEV (reference sequence). CDR3 region: CASSSRGGGRPGELFF. CDR3 DNA: TGTGCCAGCAGTTCCCGGGGAGGGGGCAGACCCGGGGAGCTGTTTTTT.

There are many counts of this clonotype. The chain carries TRBV5-1 and TRBJ2-1; the D gene could be TRBD1 or TRBD2 (6 bases each). The CDR3 length is 14 residues. Per germline, CDR1 SGHRS and CDR2 YFSETQ. Trimming took 0 bases from V and 9 from J, leaving 13 bases between them. CDR3 amino acids: CASSLATGGGEQFF. CDR3 nucleotide sequence: TGCGCCAGCAGCTTGGCTACAGGAGGGGGTGAGCAGTTCTTC.

This clonotype was seen repeatedly, ten times or more. The V call is TRBV7-2, the J call TRBJ2-6; 9 bases map to TRBD1. Germline CDR1 reads SGHTA; CDR2 reads FQGNSA. CDR3 length equals 17 residues. After removal of 6 bases from V and 2 bases from J, the junction contained 8 bases not matched to a gene. CDR3 loop: CASRPGTGTPGANVLTF. The CDR3 DNA is TGTGCCAGCAGACCCGGGACAGGGACCCCTGGGGCCAACGTCCTGACTTTC.

In this sample, this clonotype turned up many times. V gene TRBV28 combines with J gene TRBJ2-1; D is possibly TRBD1 or TRBD2 (6 bases each). CDR1 MDHEN and CDR2 SYDVKM come from the germline V gene. Trimming stripped 6 bases from V and 3 bases from J, with 15 bases between. This CDR3 contains 15 residues. The CDR3 DNA is TGTGCCAGCAGCTTTTTCGGGGGCGTCTACAATGAGCAGTTCTTC. It specifies CASSFFGGVYNEQFF.

This clonotype was counted ten times or more. The chain joins TRBV9 to TRBJ2-2; D gene uncertain. This CDR3 spans 12 amino acids. Germline CDR1 SGDLS, CDR2 YYNGEE. Trimming cost V 4 bases and J 6 bases, with 7 bases left between them. Written as DNA, the CDR3 is TGTGCCAGCAGCACCGAACCCGGGGAGCTGTTTTTT. It encodes CASSTEPGELFF.